Each of the 8 T cell receptor beta chains below was sequenced from the same sample in a study of Ad26.COV2.S vaccination and SARS-CoV-2 variants. Measured with immunoSEQ multiplex PCR; TCRdb has only the in-frame clones, and not every one. The data contain fewer than 900,000 clones, about 89% of them singletons. Treatment here: some 20 received Ad26.COV2.S at low or high dose, single or two shots; roughly five received placebo; per-sample allocation not given. The samples were gathered on day 63 after the first injection of vaccine or placebo. The sequencing here drew on peripheral blood, taken in a trial of Ad26.COV2.S vaccine versus placebo. All receptors come from a person between 18 and 59 years old who received the Ad26.COV2.S COVID-19 vaccine or a placebo.

This clone was counted once. V and J are TRBV30 and TRBJ2-3; D unclear. Germline V gives CDR1 GTSNPN, CDR2 SVGIG (reference sequence). Trimming removed 4 bases at V and 0 bases at J, with 8 bases between. The length of the CDR3 is 13 residues. CDR3 amino acids: CAWTTTSTDTQYF. CDR3 DNA sequence: TGTGCCTGGACTACCACGAGCACAGATACGCAGTATTTT. Variable domain in full (rest from reference TRBV30 and TRBJ2-3): SQTIHQWPATLVQPVGSPLSLECTVEGTSNPNLYWYRQAAGRGLQLLFYSVGIGQISSEVPQNLSASRPQDRQFILSSKKLLLSDSGFYLCAWTTTSTDTQYFGPGTRLTVL.

This rearrangement joins TRBV9 to TRBJ1-5, with D maybe TRBD1 (5 bases). Trimming pared 4 bases from V and 11 bases from J, leaving 22 bases between. The length of the CDR3 is 15 residues. Per germline, CDR1 SGDLS and CDR2 YYNGEE. The CDR3 DNA sequence: TGTGCCAGCAGCCCCGGGGACGGTAATTTGGGGGCCCAGCATTTT. Translation gives CASSPGDGNLGAQHF.

This chain uses TRBV2 with TRBJ1-1; 9 bases fit TRBD1. V trimming: 7 bases; J trimming: 10 bases; junction bases outside the gene matches: 10. Germline CDR1 reads SNHLY; CDR2 reads FYNNEI. The CDR3 has 13 residues. CDR3 region: CASTRITGGRAFF. The CDR3 DNA reads TGTGCCAGCACCCGAATCACAGGGGGCAGAGCTTTCTTT.

The rearrangement uses TRBV11-3 and TRBJ2-7; 7 nucleotides align to TRBD1. This CDR3 is built from 13 residues. Germline V CDR1 and CDR2: SGHNT, YENEEA. V lost 5 bases to trimming and J lost 5 bases; unmatched junction nucleotides: 6. The CDR3 DNA follows: TGTGCCAGCAGCGCCCGGGACAGCCACGAGCAGTACTTC. Its protein is CASSARDSHEQYF.

The V and J genes are TRBV5-4 and TRBJ2-1; 9 nucleotides align to TRBD2. The V gene end was trimmed by 5 bases and the J gene end by 2 bases; junction bases not matched to a gene: 2. This CDR3 contains 14 residues. Germline values: CDR1 SGHNT, CDR2 YYREEE (reference sequence). The CDR3 reads CASSSGGPYNEQFF. Here the CDR3 DNA reads TGTGCCAGCAGTAGCGGGGGCCCCTACAATGAGCAGTTCTTC.

CDR3 coding DNA: TGTGCCAGCAGCCAAGAAATGGCTAGCAATGAGCAGTTCTTC. This translates into CASSQEMASNEQFF. V gene TRBV3-1 (or the pseudogene TRBV3-2) combines with J gene TRBJ2-1; D is unclear. The CDR3 length is 14 residues. The germline CDR1 and CDR2 sequences are LGHDT and YNNKEL (reference sequence). The V and J ends lost 0 bases and 6 bases respectively, with 9 bases between them.

This clone was observed many times. The chain combines TRBV7-8 with TRBJ1-1; D is unresolved. The CDR3 runs 21 residues. V was cut by 3 bases and J by 2 bases, with 31 bases left in between. The germline gives CDR1 SGHVS, CDR2 FQNEAQ. For the CDR3, the DNA is TGTGCCAGCAGCTTCAGACACCTCCCGGGCGGTGCGGGTACTCCTAACACTGAAGCTTTCTTT. Amino acids: CASSFRHLPGGAGTPNTEAFF.

The chain is built from TRBV7-8 and TRBJ2-2; 8 bases map to TRBD2. Germline-derived CDR1 and CDR2 are SGHVS and FQNEAQ. CDR3 size: 15 residues. V dropped 3 bases and J dropped 1; count of bases not matched to a gene: 1. CDR3 nucleotide sequence: TGTGCCAGCAGCTTCGCGGGAGGGAACACCGGGGAGCTGTTTTTT. Translated, it gives CASSFAGGNTGELFF.